This T cell receptor beta chain was recovered during a study of blood T cell repertoires in COVID-19. Overall study context: Material from acute and convalescent COVID-19 was sourced from the United States, Italy and Spain.

Participants spanned ages about 18 to 90 years and resided in 20 to 30 US areas. Per the original methods: Reference gene primers were amplified, and this amplification served to estimate nucleated cell counts. Data came from immunoSEQ multiplex PCR; TCRdb stores just in-frame clones and leaves some out. V and J calls and clone size are given by that table; D and trimming were obtained from the DNA. The sample has approximately 470,000 clones, about 85% seen once. Germline trimming cut 2 bases from V and 0 bases from J; bases unmatched to any gene: 7. Germline V gene lookup returns CDR1 SGHVS and CDR2 FQNEAQ. The CDR3 spans 17 residues.

The sequence derives from a woman younger than 30 who had recovered from COVID-19. Sequenced sample: PBMCs or T cells enriched from blood (not recorded which). This chain joins TRBV7-8 and TRBJ1-3; 7 bases line up with TRBD1. In nucleotides, the CDR3 is TGTGCCAGCAGCTTATTGGGACAGTTCCTCTCTGGAAACACCATATATTTT. It yields the protein CASSLLGQFLSGNTIYF.